This T cell receptor (beta chain) was captured by sequencing in a study of T cells in Graves' hyperthyroidism and ophthalmopathy. This clonotype was recorded many times. Its antigen remains unknown. Amplified regions were TCR beta CDR3 sequences from RNA transcripts. First-round RT-PCR with HTBI primers amplified the TCR CDR3 region. TCRdb itself ran the multiplex PCR reads through MiXCR, one entry per CDR3 protein. Here the sample spans around 450,000 distinct CDR3 sequences, about 15% being singletons. Unmatched junction bases numbered 2, after V lost 5 bases and J lost 0 bases. The germline V gene encodes CDR1 MDHEN and CDR2 SYDVKM. The CDR3 contains 15 residues. Findings of the study overall: Among clonotypes expanded in thyroid above 0.001, most were also found in blood.

The clonotype comes from a woman aged 18-29 years with Graves' hyperthyroidism. Sequenced material: blood. The chain employs TRBV28 and TRBJ1-1, with 11 bases matching TRBD1. CDR3 nucleotide sequence: TGTGCCAGCAGTAAGGGACAGGGGGTGAACACTGAAGCTTTCTTT. Translation gives CASSKGQGVNTEAFF. Full variable domain (remainder filled in from reference TRBV28 and TRBJ1-1): DVKVTQSSRYLVKRTGEKVFLECVQDMDHENMFWYRQDPGLGLRLIYFSYDVKMKEKGDIPEGYSVSREKKERFSLILESASTNQTSMYLCASSKGQGVNTEAFFGQGTRLTVV.